The sequence of this T cell receptor beta chain was determined in a study of identical twins. MiXCR, run by TCRdb on the 5' RACE reads, gives a single entry per CDR3 protein. The top ten clones hold more than 0.4% of a sample with 450,000 to 650,000 distinct CDR3 sequences, roughly 15% of them seen once. This clonotype has a count of ten or more. This CDR3 region has 14 residues. V was shortened by 1 base and J by 5 bases, with 8 bases between the two germline ends. Another study also made use of these data, one on yellow fever vaccine responses in identical twins.

The sample consisted of CD4+ T cells sorted from blood. This sequence was found in a young woman in good health. This sequence joins TRBV12-3 or TRBV12-4 and TRBJ1-4; unclear D gene. The CDR3 sequence: CASSLGYRNEKLFF. The CDR3 DNA reads as TGTGCCAGCAGTTTAGGCTACAGAAATGAAAAACTGTTTTTT.